The 11 T cell receptor beta chains in this list originate from one sample, sequenced in a study of blood T cell repertoires in COVID-19. This table comes from immunoSEQ multiplex PCR, and its TCRdb copy is limited to in-frame clones, with some not included. This table has approximately 6,200 clones, around 75% appearing once. What was sequenced was peripheral blood. The source is a man aged 55 to 69 with acute or convalescent COVID-19.

The J gene is TRBJ1-2, the V gene TRBV28, with D uncertain. V gave up 3 bases and J gave up 8 bases, with 13 bases separating them. Germline values: CDR1 MDHEN, CDR2 SYDVKM. The CDR3 is 13 amino acids. CDR3 in DNA: TGTGCCAGCAGTTTTAGTCTGGGCAGAGGCTACACCTTC. Amino acids: CASSFSLGRGYTF.

The chain joins TRBV7-8 to TRBJ2-2; D ambiguous. This CDR3 region has 15 residues. Germline V lookup: CDR1 SGHVS, CDR2 FQNEAQ. V shed 2 bases and J shed 3 bases, with 10 bases lying between them. CDR3 region: CASSLITIDTGELFF. CDR3 nucleotides: TGTGCCAGCAGCTTAATAACAATCGACACCGGGGAGCTGTTTTTT.

The chain's CDR3 is CASSPAGRTGELFF. CDR3 nucleotides: TGTGCCAGCAGCCCCGCGGGGCGCACCGGGGAGCTGTTTTTT. The chain couples TRBV7-2 to TRBJ2-2, with D tentatively TRBD2 (6 bases). In germline, CDR1 is SGHTA, CDR2 FQGNSA. V was cut by 5 bases and J by 4 bases, with 11 bases left in between. The CDR3 totals 14 residues.

J is TRBJ2-2 and V is TRBV7-3; 8 nucleotides line up with TRBD2. CDR1 is SGHTA, CDR2 FQGTGA, per germline. The CDR3 is 15 amino acids. Unmatched junction bases numbered 4, after V lost 5 bases and J lost 2 bases. Written as DNA, the CDR3 is TGTGCCAGCAGCGCGACTAGCGTAAACACCGGGGAGCTGTTTTTT. It translates to CASSATSVNTGELFF.

This clone is classed as large (0.1 to 1%). DNA for the CDR3: TGTGCCAGTAGTATAGGGCGACAGGGGCGTAATGAAAAACTGTTTTTT. This translates into CASSIGRQGRNEKLFF. The rearrangement uses TRBV19 and TRBJ1-4; 8 bases are shared with TRBD1. CDR1 and CDR2 (germline): LNHDA, SQIVND (reference sequence). The CDR3 runs 16 residues. V shed 1 base, J shed 4 bases, and the junction held 5 bases outside the gene matches.

CDR3 bases: TGTGCCAGCAGTCTACTCACTTCCACCGGGGAGCTGTTTTTT. It translates to CASSLLTSTGELFF. V usage is TRBV6-5 and J usage is TRBJ2-2, with no clear D. The CDR3 totals 14 residues. V lost 5 bases and J lost 4, with 11 bases in between. Looked up from germline, CDR1 is MNHEY and CDR2 is SVGAGI.

The chain employs TRBV6-6 and TRBJ1-5; TRBD1 agrees at 9 bases. CDR1 is MNHNY, CDR2 SVGAGI, per germline (reference sequence). This CDR3 is built from 16 residues. J gave up 0 bases and V 6 bases, and 6 bases lay outside the gene matches. CDR3 sequence reads: CASRQTGGHSNQPQHF. CDR3 nucleotide sequence: TGTGCCAGCAGACAGACAGGGGGTCATAGCAATCAGCCCCAGCATTTT.

V and J are TRBV10-2 and TRBJ1-1; 7 nucleotides align to TRBD1. Per germline, CDR1 WSHSY and CDR2 SAAADI. The CDR3 has 17 residues. J was trimmed by 0 bases and V by 5 bases; bases with no gene match: 12. In nucleotides, the CDR3 is TGCGCCAGCAGTAGGAACGGACAGGAATTCATGAACACTGAAGCTTTCTTT. This codes for CASSRNGQEFMNTEAFF.

The J gene is TRBJ1-1, the V gene TRBV6-2 or TRBV6-3, with 9 positions matching TRBD1. Per germline, CDR1 MNHEY and CDR2 SVGEGT. This CDR3 spans 13 amino acids. V shed 5 bases, J shed 5 bases, and the junction held 3 bases outside the gene matches. CDR3 coding DNA: TGTGCCAGCAGTCAGACAGGGGGAACTGAAGCTTTCTTT. Amino acids: CASSQTGGTEAFF.

V gene TRBV14 combines with J gene TRBJ1-1; maybe TRBD1 (5 bases). The CDR3 consists of 14 residues. V lost 7 bases and J lost 3, with 15 bases in between. CDR1 is SGHDN and CDR2 is FVKESK in the germline V gene. In DNA, the CDR3 is TGTGCCAGCACCAGGTTTCGGGGGGACACTGAAGCTTTCTTT. It specifies CASTRFRGDTEAFF.

This chain uses TRBV12-3 or TRBV12-4 with TRBJ2-7, with D possibly being TRBD1 (5 bases). The CDR3 spans 13 residues. V was clipped by 6 bases and J by 4 bases, with 13 bases between them. The CDR3 region is CASSYRGAYEQYF. In DNA, the CDR3 is TGTGCCAGCAGCTATAGGGGCGCATACGAGCAGTACTTC.